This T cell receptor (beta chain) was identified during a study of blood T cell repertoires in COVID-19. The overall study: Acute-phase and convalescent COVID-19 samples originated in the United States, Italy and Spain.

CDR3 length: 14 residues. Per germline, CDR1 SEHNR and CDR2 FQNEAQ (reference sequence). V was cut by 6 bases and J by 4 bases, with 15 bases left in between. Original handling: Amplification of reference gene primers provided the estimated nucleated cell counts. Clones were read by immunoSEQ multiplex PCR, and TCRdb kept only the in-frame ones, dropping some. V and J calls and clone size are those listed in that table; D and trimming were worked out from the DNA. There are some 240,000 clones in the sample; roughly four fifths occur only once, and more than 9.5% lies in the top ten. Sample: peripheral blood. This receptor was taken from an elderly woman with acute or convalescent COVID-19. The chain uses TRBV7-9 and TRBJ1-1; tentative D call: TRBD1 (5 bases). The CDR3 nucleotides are TGTGCCAGCAGTAGAGACGGGGGAGGCACTGAAGCTTTCTTT. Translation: CASSRDGGGTEAFF.